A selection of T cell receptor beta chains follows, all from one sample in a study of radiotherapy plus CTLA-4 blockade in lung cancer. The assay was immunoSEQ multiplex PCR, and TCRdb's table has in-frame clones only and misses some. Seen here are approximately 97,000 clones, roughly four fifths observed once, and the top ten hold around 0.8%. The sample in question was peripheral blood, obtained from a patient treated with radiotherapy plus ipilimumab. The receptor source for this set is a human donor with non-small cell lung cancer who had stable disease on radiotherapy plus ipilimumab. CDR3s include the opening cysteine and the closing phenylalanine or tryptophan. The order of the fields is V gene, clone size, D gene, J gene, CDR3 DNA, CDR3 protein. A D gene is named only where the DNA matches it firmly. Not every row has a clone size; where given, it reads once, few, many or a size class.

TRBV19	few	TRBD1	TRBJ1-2	TGTGCCAGTAGTTTCACAGGGGGCAGCTATGGCTACACCTTC	CASSFTGGSYGYTF
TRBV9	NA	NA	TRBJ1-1	TGTGCCAGCAGCCCACGACCCGGTGGGTCTGAAGCTTTCTTT	CASSPRPGGSEAFF
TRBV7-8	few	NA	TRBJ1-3	TGTGCCAGCAGCTTAGAGGTCGCACAGGCCGGAAACACCATATATTTT	CASSLEVAQAGNTIYF
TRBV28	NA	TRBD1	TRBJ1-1	TGTGCCACGAGACAGGGAGACACTGAAGCTTTCTTT	CATRQGDTEAFF
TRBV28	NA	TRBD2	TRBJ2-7	TGTGCCAGTATCTCTAGCGGGAGGTCCTACGAGCAGTACTTC	CASISSGRSYEQYF
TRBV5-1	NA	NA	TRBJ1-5	TGCGCCAGCAGCCCGGGGACGGCCATAGGCAATCAGCCCCAGCATTTT	CASSPGTAIGNQPQHF
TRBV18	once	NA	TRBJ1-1	TGTGCCACCCAGCGAGGGGACACTGAAGCTTTCTTT	CATQRGDTEAFF
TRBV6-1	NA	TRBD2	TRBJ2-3	TGTGCCAGCAGTGAAATTAGCGGGAATCGTGGAAATACGCAGTATTTT	CASSEISGNRGNTQYF
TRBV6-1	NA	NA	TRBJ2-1	TGTGCCAGCAGTCATCCCTGGGGTGGCGATGAGCAGTTCTTC	CASSHPWGGDEQFF
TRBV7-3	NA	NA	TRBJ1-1	TGTGCCAGCAGCCCATCCCCGTCGGCCACAAACACTGAAGCTTTCTTT	CASSPSPSATNTEAFF
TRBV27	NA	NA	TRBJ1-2	TGTGCCAGCAGTTCCTTGACAAACTTCTATGGCTACACCTTC	CASSSLTNFYGYTF
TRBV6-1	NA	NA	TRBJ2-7	TGTGCCAGCACCACGACTGGGGACACCCGCTACGAGCAGTACTTC	CASTTTGDTRYEQYF
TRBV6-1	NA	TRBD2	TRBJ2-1	TGTGCCAGCAGTGAAGCCGGGACTAGCGCCTATTACAATGAGCAGTTCTTC	CASSEAGTSAYYNEQFF
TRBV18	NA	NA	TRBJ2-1	TGTGCCAGCTCACCCAAGGGTCCCTCGGGGAATGAGCAGTTCTTC	CASSPKGPSGNEQFF
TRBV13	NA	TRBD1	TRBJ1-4	TGTGCCAGCAGCCCTCGGACAGGTTTTGAAAAACTGTTTTTT	CASSPRTGFEKLFF
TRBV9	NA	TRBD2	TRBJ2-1	TGTGCCAGCAGCGGACTAGCGGGGTACAATGAGCAGTTCTTC	CASSGLAGYNEQFF